This is a list of T cell receptor beta chains from one sample in a study of T cell repertoires in cytomegalovirus infection. TCRdb called the reads again in MiXCR, with one record for every CDR3 protein. The table includes fewer than 400,000 distinct CDR3 sequences, about a sixth detected once. The sample taken for sequencing was PBMCs. The receptors derive from a human donor in good health (CMV status not recorded). Some clones in this sample may be carry-over from other donors' samples. Both conserved end residues are part of each CDR3. The D gene is left open where the match is weak. Clone size appears in some rows only: once, few, many, or a class for an expanded clone.

J gene	D gene	clone size	V gene	CDR3 DNA	CDR3 protein
TRBJ2-3	NA	many	TRBV7-2	TGTGCCAGCAGCCAGTCAGGGGTTACAGATACGCAGTATTTT	CASSQSGVTDTQYF
TRBJ2-7	NA	NA	TRBV27	TGTGCCAGCAGTTTAAAGTCAGAAAGGGACGAGCAGTACTTC	CASSLKSERDEQYF
TRBJ2-5	NA	many	TRBV11-2	TGTGCCAGCACCCGGCGAGGCAGGGAACGTGGGGGAGAGACCCAGTACTTC	CASTRRGRERGGETQYF
TRBJ2-3	TRBD2	few	TRBV7-7	TGTGCCAGCAGCCAAAGCGGGGGGGGAGATACGCAGTATTTT	CASSQSGGGDTQYF
TRBJ2-7	NA	NA	TRBV9	TGTGCCAGCAGCGAGACGGGGCAAGGGTACGAGCAGTACTTC	CASSETGQGYEQYF
TRBJ2-3	TRBD2	few	TRBV27	TGTGCCAGCAGGGCTCTAGCGGGGGGAATTAAGGATACGCAGTATTTT	CASRALAGGIKDTQYF
TRBJ1-1	NA	many	TRBV7-9	TGTGCCAGCAGCTTCTCGGGGAAACAAGCTTTCTTT	CASSFSGKQAFF
TRBJ1-1	NA	many	TRBV7-9	TGTGCCAGCAGCTTAGGCGACCTTATCACTGAAGCTTTCTTT	CASSLGDLITEAFF
TRBJ2-1	NA	NA	TRBV29-1	NA	CTSVDGNEQFF
TRBJ2-5	NA	many	TRBV7-2	TGTGCCAGCAGCAAACGACAAGGAGAGACCCAGTACTTC	CASSKRQGETQYF
TRBJ2-5	NA	NA	TRBV18	TGTGCCAGCTCACCACGCGGGATGGGGACCCAGTACTTC	CASSPRGMGTQYF
TRBJ2-7	NA	few	TRBV7-8	TGTGCCAGCAGCTTATTGTGGGGGGCCGTTTACGAGCAGTACTTC	CASSLLWGAVYEQYF
TRBJ1-2	TRBD1	few	TRBV10-3	TGTGCCATCAGCCAGGGACAGGGATACTACTATGGCTACACCTTC	CAISQGQGYYYGYTF
TRBJ2-5	TRBD2	many	TRBV7-2	TGTGCCAGCAGCTTAGCAAGCGGGGTCGGGTCGCAAGAGACCCAGTACTTC	CASSLASGVGSQETQYF
TRBJ2-3	TRBD2	few	TRBV20-1	TGCAGTGCTAGAGATCCAAATCGACTAGCGGGGGAGGATACGCAGTATTTT	CSARDPNRLAGEDTQYF
TRBJ2-1	NA	many	TRBV7-8	TGTGCCAGCAGCTCCCCCGGTGGGGTGTCCTACAATGAGCAGTTCTTC	CASSSPGGVSYNEQFF
TRBJ2-1	TRBD2	many	TRBV4-2	TGTGCCAGCAGCCAATTAAGCGGGGACGCCTACAATGAGCAGTTCTTC	CASSQLSGDAYNEQFF
TRBJ2-1	NA	NA	TRBV12-3/TRBV12-4	TGTGCCAGCACCTCGTTCGATGAGCAGTTCTTC	CASTSFDEQFF
TRBJ2-5	NA	many	TRBV7-6	TGTGCCAGCCGAGAGCTCGGGACTCCGTACCAAGAGACCCAGTACTTC	CASRELGTPYQETQYF
TRBJ2-3	TRBD2	few	TRBV4-3	TGCGCCAGCAGCCAAGATCTGTTTATGGGGATAGCGGGAGAAGATACGCAGTATTTT	CASSQDLFMGIAGEDTQYF
TRBJ2-1	NA	few	TRBV11-3	TGTGCCAGCAGCTTCCGGTTGAGCTCCTACAATGAGCAGTTCTTC	CASSFRLSSYNEQFF
TRBJ2-7	TRBD2	once	TRBV3-1	TGTGCCAGCAGCACCGGGACTAGCGGGGGGGCCTACGAGCAGTACTTC	CASSTGTSGGAYEQYF
TRBJ1-1	NA	NA	TRBV11-3	TGTGCCAGCAGCTTCTCTGGACAGAACACTGAAGCTTTCTTT	CASSFSGQNTEAFF
TRBJ1-2	NA	few	TRBV28	TGTGCCAGCAGTCCCCCAGAGTATGGCTACACCTTC	CASSPPEYGYTF
TRBJ2-1	TRBD1	many	TRBV12-3/TRBV12-4	TGTGCCAGCAGACAAGGGGGCTCGGATGAGCAGTTCTTC	CASRQGGSDEQFF
TRBJ1-2	NA	once	TRBV7-9	TGTGCCAGCAGCTTAATGGGGTTACGCTACACCTTC	CASSLMGLRYTF
TRBJ2-7	TRBD2	many	TRBV5-4	TGTGCCAGCAGCCCCGGGACTAGCGGGACCTACGAGCAGTACTTC	CASSPGTSGTYEQYF
TRBJ1-2	NA	few	TRBV28	TGTGCCAGCACCCGACCTGCCAGGGCCCTCTCGGGCTACACCTTC	CASTRPARALSGYTF
TRBJ1-1	NA	NA	TRBV7-9	TGTGCCAGCAGCTTAAGGGACGGGAGGAACACTGAAGCTTTCTTT	CASSLRDGRNTEAFF
TRBJ1-5	TRBD1	few	TRBV14	TGTGCCAGCAGCCCGACAGGGAGAATTCAGCCCCAGCATTTT	CASSPTGRIQPQHF
TRBJ1-6	TRBD1	few	TRBV28	TGTGCCAGCAGTTTCCCGGGACAGGGTATTTTTTCACCCCTCCACTTT	CASSFPGQGIFSPLHF
TRBJ2-3	NA	NA	TRBV4-1	TGCGCCAGCAGCCAGGTCGGGGCCACAGATACGCAGTATTTT	CASSQVGATDTQYF
TRBJ1-5	NA	NA	TRBV2	TGTGCCAGCAGTTCAGGACCCGTTGATCAGCCCCAGCATTTT	CASSSGPVDQPQHF
TRBJ1-5	NA	few	TRBV28	TGTGCCAGCAGCCGTACACGGGCCCTAAGGAGCAATCAGCCCCAGCATTTT	CASSRTRALRSNQPQHF
TRBJ2-1	NA	NA	TRBV19	TGTGCCAGTAAAGGGGCGGGAAGGGACGAGCAGTTCTTC	CASKGAGRDEQFF
TRBJ1-5	NA	many	TRBV7-2	TGTGCCAGCAGCAAATGGGGGGACAATCAGCCCCAGCATTTT	CASSKWGDNQPQHF
TRBJ1-2	NA	NA	TRBV10-3	TGTGCCATCAGGGGAGCGACGAAGGGCTACACCTTC	CAIRGATKGYTF
TRBJ1-1	TRBD1	NA	TRBV28	TGTGCCAGCACCTACCCAAAGGGGGGGGACTCCAGGGGGCGAACTGAAGCTTTCTTT	CASTYPKGGDSRGRTEAFF
TRBJ1-5	TRBD1	NA	TRBV20-1	TGCAGTGCTAGAGATCTCGACAGGGGTTATAGCAATCAGCCCCAGCATTTT	CSARDLDRGYSNQPQHF
TRBJ2-3	NA	many	TRBV11-2	TGTGCCAGCAGCTCGCCAGGTTCAGATACGCAGTATTTT	CASSSPGSDTQYF
TRBJ2-7	TRBD1	NA	TRBV29-1	TGCAGCGTTTACCGGGACAGGGGATACGAGCAGTACTTC	CSVYRDRGYEQYF
TRBJ2-6	TRBD2	NA	TRBV7-2	TGTGCCAGCAGCTCGAGCGGGGGTTCAGGGGCCAACGTCCTGACTTTC	CASSSSGGSGANVLTF
TRBJ2-5	NA	few	TRBV7-2	TGTGCCAGCAGCTTAGACAGAGTAGCGGTCTACTTC	CASSLDRVAVYF